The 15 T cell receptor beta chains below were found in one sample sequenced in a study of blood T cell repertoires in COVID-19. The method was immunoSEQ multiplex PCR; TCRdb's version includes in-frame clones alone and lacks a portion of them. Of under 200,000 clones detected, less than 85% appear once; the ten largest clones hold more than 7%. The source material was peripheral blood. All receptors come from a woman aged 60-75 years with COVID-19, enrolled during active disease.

The CDR3 DNA is TGTGCCAGCAGCGCACCACAGGGGCGGTACTATGGCTACACCTTC. Residues: CASSAPQGRYYGYTF. The chain employs TRBV9 and TRBJ1-2, with 7 bases that match TRBD1. V lost 3 bases to trimming and J lost 3 bases; unmatched junction nucleotides: 8. The CDR3 length is 15 residues. CDR1 is SGDLS and CDR2 is YYNGEE in the germline V gene.

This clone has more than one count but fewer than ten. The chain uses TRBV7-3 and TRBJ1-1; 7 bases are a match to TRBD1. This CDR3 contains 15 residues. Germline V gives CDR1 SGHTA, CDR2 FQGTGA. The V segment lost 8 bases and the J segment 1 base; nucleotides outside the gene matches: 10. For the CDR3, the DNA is TGTGCCAGCCAATGGGAACAGGGGCCGAACACTGAAGCTTTCTTT. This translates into CASQWEQGPNTEAFF.

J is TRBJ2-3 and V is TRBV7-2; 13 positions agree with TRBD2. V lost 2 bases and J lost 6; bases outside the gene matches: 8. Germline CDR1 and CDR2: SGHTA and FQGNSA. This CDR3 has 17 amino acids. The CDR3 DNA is TGTGCCAGCAGCTTACTAGGACTAGCGGGAGCGGGCGATACGCAGTATTTT. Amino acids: CASSLLGLAGAGDTQYF.

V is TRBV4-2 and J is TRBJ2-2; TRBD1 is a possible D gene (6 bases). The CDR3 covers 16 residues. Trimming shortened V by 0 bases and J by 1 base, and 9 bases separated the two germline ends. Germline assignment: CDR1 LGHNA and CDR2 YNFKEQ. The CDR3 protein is CASSQDRGGNTGELFF. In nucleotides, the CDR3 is TGTGCCAGCAGCCAAGATCGAGGGGGGAACACCGGGGAGCTGTTTTTT.

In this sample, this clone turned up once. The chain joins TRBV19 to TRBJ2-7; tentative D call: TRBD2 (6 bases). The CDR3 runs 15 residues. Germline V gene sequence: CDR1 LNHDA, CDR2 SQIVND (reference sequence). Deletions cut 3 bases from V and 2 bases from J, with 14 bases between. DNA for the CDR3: TGTGCCAGTAGTATGGTGGGAGGCCGTACCTACGAGCAGTACTTC. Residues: CASSMVGGRTYEQYF.

The CDR3 loop reads CASSLSGTGGNNSPLHF. DNA of the CDR3: TGTGCCAGCAGCTTATCCGGGACAGGGGGGAATAATTCACCCCTCCACTTT. The chain couples TRBV7-2 to TRBJ1-6, with 11 nucleotides matching TRBD1. The V and J ends lost 2 bases and 5 bases, in that order; junction bases with no gene match: 5. From germline, CDR1 is SGHTA and CDR2 FQGNSA. The CDR3 totals 17 residues.

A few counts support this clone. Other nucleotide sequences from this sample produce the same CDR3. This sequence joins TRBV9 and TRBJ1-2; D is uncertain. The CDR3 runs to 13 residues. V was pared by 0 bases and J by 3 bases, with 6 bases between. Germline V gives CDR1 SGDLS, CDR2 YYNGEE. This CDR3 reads CASSVGGDYGYTF. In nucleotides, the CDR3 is TGTGCCAGCAGCGTAGGCGGCGACTATGGCTACACCTTC.

The CDR3 loop reads CASSQVPIGRLSGNTIYF. The DNA for the CDR3 is TGCGCCAGCAGCCAAGTGCCAATAGGGAGACTCTCTGGAAACACCATATATTTT. The gene calls are TRBV4-3 and TRBJ1-3; D gene unclear. This CDR3 is 18 amino acids long. Germline values: CDR1 LGHNA, CDR2 YSLEER. Trimming cost V 1 base and J 0 bases, with 16 bases left between them.

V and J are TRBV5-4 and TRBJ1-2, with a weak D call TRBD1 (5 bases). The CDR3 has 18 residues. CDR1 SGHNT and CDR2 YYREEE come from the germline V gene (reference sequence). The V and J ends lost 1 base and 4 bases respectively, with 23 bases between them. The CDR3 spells CASSLTSARGIPSYGYTF. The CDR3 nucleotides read TGTGCCAGCAGCTTGACTTCGGCACGGGGGATACCCAGCTATGGCTACACCTTC.

For the CDR3, the DNA is TGCGCCAGCAGCTTGGAGAGTCCGGGACAGGTTTATGGCTACACCTTC. It specifies CASSLESPGQVYGYTF. The V gene is TRBV5-1, the J gene TRBJ1-2; TRBD1 matches 8 bases. Germline CDR1 SGHRS, CDR2 YFSETQ. V lost 0 bases, J lost 5 bases, and 9 bases stayed unmatched. The CDR3 has 16 residues.

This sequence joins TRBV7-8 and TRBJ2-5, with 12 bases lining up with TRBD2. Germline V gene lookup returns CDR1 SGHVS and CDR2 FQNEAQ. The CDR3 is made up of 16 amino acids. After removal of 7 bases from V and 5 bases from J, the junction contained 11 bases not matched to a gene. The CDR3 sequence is CASTLAGGHGWETQYF. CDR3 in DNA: TGTGCCAGCACACTAGCGGGGGGACACGGGTGGGAGACCCAGTACTTC.

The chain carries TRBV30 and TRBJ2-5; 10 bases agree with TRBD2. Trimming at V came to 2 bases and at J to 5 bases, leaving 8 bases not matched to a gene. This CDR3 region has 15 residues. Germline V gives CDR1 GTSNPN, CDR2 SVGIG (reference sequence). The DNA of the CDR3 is TGTGCCTGGAGTCCCAGCGGGGGGGCGTGGGAGACCCAGTACTTC. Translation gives CAWSPSGGAWETQYF.

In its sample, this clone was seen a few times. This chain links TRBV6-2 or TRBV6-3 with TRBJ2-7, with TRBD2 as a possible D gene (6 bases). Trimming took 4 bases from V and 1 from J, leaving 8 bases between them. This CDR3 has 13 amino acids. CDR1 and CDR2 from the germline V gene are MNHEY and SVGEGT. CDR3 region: CASSFGRSYEQYV. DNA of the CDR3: TGTGCCAGCAGTTTCGGGAGATCCTACGAGCAGTACGTC.

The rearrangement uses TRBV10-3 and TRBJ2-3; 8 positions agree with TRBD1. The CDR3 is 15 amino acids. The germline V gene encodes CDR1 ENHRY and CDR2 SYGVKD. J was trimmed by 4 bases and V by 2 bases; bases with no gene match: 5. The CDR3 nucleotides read TGTGCCATCAGTGAGGGACAGGGATTGGCAGATACGCAGTATTTT. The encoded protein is CAISEGQGLADTQYF.

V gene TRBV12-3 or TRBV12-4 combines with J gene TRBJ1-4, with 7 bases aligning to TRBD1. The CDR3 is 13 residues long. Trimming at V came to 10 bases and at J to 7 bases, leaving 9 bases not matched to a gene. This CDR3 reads CATFEQGVEKLFF. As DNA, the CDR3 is TGTGCCACCTTCGAGCAGGGGGTTGAAAAACTGTTTTTT.